A selection of T cell receptor beta chains follows, all from one sample in a study of OX40 agonist ivuxolimab in advanced cancers. The assay was immunoSEQ multiplex PCR, and TCRdb's table has in-frame clones only and misses some. The table shows tens of thousands of clones, with 65% to 90% occurring only once. Source: CD4+ or CD8+ T cells sorted from blood, taken in a trial of the OX40 agonist ivuxolimab. These receptors originate from an adult with an advanced solid tumor such as melanoma, head and neck, liver or kidney cancer. The CDR3 runs from the conserved cysteine through the conserved F or W. Each record gives: D gene, V gene, clone size, J gene, CDR3 DNA, CDR3 protein. A D gene is named only where the DNA matches it firmly. Some rows have no size entry. The others give once, few or many, or a class for an expanded clone.

d_call: -
v_call: TRBV14
clone_size: -
j_call: TRBJ2-3
cdr3_nt: TGTGCCAGCAGCCAAGATTTGTTCCGAGATACGCAGTATTTT
cdr3_aa: CASSQDLFRDTQYF

d_call: -
v_call: TRBV28
clone_size: -
j_call: TRBJ2-2
cdr3_nt: TGTGCCAGCACGACGGACTATCCGAACACCGGGGAGCTGTTTTTT
cdr3_aa: CASTTDYPNTGELFF

d_call: -
v_call: TRBV29-1
clone_size: many
j_call: TRBJ1-2
cdr3_nt: TGCAGCGTGTGGACGGCCTATGGCTACACCTTC
cdr3_aa: CSVWTAYGYTF

d_call: TRBD1
v_call: TRBV4-3
clone_size: -
j_call: TRBJ1-2
cdr3_nt: TGCGCCAGCAGCCAAGAGTGGCAGGGGGCAGGGTATGGCTACACCTTC
cdr3_aa: CASSQEWQGAGYGYTF

d_call: -
v_call: TRBV6-6
clone_size: -
j_call: TRBJ1-2
cdr3_nt: TGTGCCAGCAGTTCAGCCGAATATTTTCGAGGCTACACCTTC
cdr3_aa: CASSSAEYFRGYTF

d_call: -
v_call: TRBV11-3
clone_size: -
j_call: TRBJ2-2
cdr3_nt: TGTGCCAGCAGCTTAACGAACACCGGGGAGCTGTTTTTT
cdr3_aa: CASSLTNTGELFF

d_call: TRBD1
v_call: TRBV6-6
clone_size: -
j_call: TRBJ1-5
cdr3_nt: TGTGCCAGCAGCACGCAACAGGGGGCATTTCACCAGCCCCAGCATTTT
cdr3_aa: CASSTQQGAFHQPQHF

d_call: -
v_call: TRBV28
clone_size: -
j_call: TRBJ2-1
cdr3_nt: TGTGCCAGCAATATACGGTCTGAGCAGTTCTTC
cdr3_aa: CASNIRSEQFF

d_call: TRBD1
v_call: TRBV19
clone_size: -
j_call: TRBJ1-2
cdr3_nt: TGTGCCAGTAGTCCGAGGACAGGGAAAATGCTAAATTATGGCTACACCTTC
cdr3_aa: CASSPRTGKMLNYGYTF

d_call: -
v_call: TRBV7-2
clone_size: few
j_call: TRBJ1-4
cdr3_nt: TGTGCCAGCAGCTACTCAGGGGAAGGCGAAAAACTGTTTTTT
cdr3_aa: CASSYSGEGEKLFF

d_call: -
v_call: TRBV5-1
clone_size: -
j_call: TRBJ2-5
cdr3_nt: TGCGCCAGCAGCCCCCCGGGGGGCAGGGTGGGGGAGACCCAGTACTTC
cdr3_aa: CASSPPGGRVGETQYF

d_call: -
v_call: TRBV10-3
clone_size: -
j_call: TRBJ2-3
cdr3_nt: TGTGCCATTCGAGGGTTGAGCACAGATACGCAGTATTTT
cdr3_aa: CAIRGLSTDTQYF

d_call: -
v_call: TRBV5-1
clone_size: -
j_call: TRBJ2-1
cdr3_nt: TGCGCCAGCAGCTTGGAAGCGAGCTACAATGAGCAGTTCTTC
cdr3_aa: CASSLEASYNEQFF

d_call: -
v_call: TRBV18
clone_size: -
j_call: TRBJ2-6
cdr3_nt: TGTGCCAGCTCACCCCCAGGTCTTAGCTCTGGGGCCAACGTCCTGACTTTC
cdr3_aa: CASSPPGLSSGANVLTF

d_call: -
v_call: TRBV10-3
clone_size: -
j_call: TRBJ2-5
cdr3_nt: TGTGCCATGAGGACCCACTTGGAAGAGACCCAGTACTTC
cdr3_aa: CAMRTHLEETQYF

d_call: TRBD2
v_call: TRBV7-3
clone_size: -
j_call: TRBJ2-7
cdr3_nt: TGTGCCAGCAGCTTAAGGACTAGGGGCGAGCAGTACTTC
cdr3_aa: CASSLRTRGEQYF

d_call: -
v_call: TRBV6-1
clone_size: -
j_call: TRBJ1-5
cdr3_nt: TGTGCCATCAAACAGGGAAACAATCAGCCCCAGCATTTT
cdr3_aa: CAIKQGNNQPQHF

d_call: TRBD1
v_call: TRBV18
clone_size: -
j_call: TRBJ2-7
cdr3_nt: TGTGCCAGCTCACCCCGACAGGGCTACGAGCAGTACTTC
cdr3_aa: CASSPRQGYEQYF

d_call: -
v_call: TRBV5-1
clone_size: -
j_call: TRBJ2-7
cdr3_nt: TGCGCCAGCAGCTTGGGAGGGGGCTACGAGCAGTACTTC
cdr3_aa: CASSLGGGYEQYF

d_call: -
v_call: TRBV7-3
clone_size: -
j_call: TRBJ1-2
cdr3_nt: TGTGCCAGCAGCTTAGAACAGGCTCGTCGACTTCACTTC
cdr3_aa: CASSLEQARRLHF

d_call: TRBD1
v_call: TRBV5-1
clone_size: -
j_call: TRBJ1-1
cdr3_nt: TGCGCCAGCAGCTCAGGGGGGAGCACTGAAGCTTTCTTT
cdr3_aa: CASSSGGSTEAFF

d_call: -
v_call: TRBV6-1
clone_size: once
j_call: TRBJ1-2
cdr3_nt: TGTGCCAGTGAGGGGAGGGACATTCATTATGGCTACACCTTC
cdr3_aa: CASEGRDIHYGYTF

d_call: -
v_call: TRBV7-9
clone_size: few
j_call: TRBJ2-3
cdr3_nt: TGTGCCAGCAGTTCTAGAGGTTTGGTTACGCAGTATTTT
cdr3_aa: CASSSRGLVTQYF

d_call: -
v_call: TRBV27
clone_size: -
j_call: TRBJ1-4
cdr3_nt: TGTGCCAGCAGGTACCTTGGGAGTGAAAAACTGTTTTTT
cdr3_aa: CASRYLGSEKLFF

d_call: TRBD1
v_call: TRBV7-2
clone_size: -
j_call: TRBJ1-6
cdr3_nt: TGTGCCAGCAGCTTGGGGGACAGGGCTTCACCCCTCCACTTT
cdr3_aa: CASSLGDRASPLHF

d_call: TRBD2
v_call: TRBV7-9
clone_size: -
j_call: TRBJ2-5
cdr3_nt: TGTGCCAGCAGTCGGACTAGCGGGAGAGTAGAGACCCAGTACTTC
cdr3_aa: CASSRTSGRVETQYF

d_call: -
v_call: TRBV14
clone_size: once
j_call: TRBJ2-3
cdr3_nt: TGTGCCAGCAGCCCTTTCACAGATACGCAGTATTTT
cdr3_aa: CASSPFTDTQYF

d_call: -
v_call: TRBV7-8
clone_size: -
j_call: TRBJ2-1
cdr3_nt: TGTGCCAGCAGCCGCCGGGACGGGTCCTACAATGAGCAGTTCTTC
cdr3_aa: CASSRRDGSYNEQFF

d_call: TRBD2
v_call: TRBV5-1
clone_size: -
j_call: TRBJ2-1
cdr3_nt: TGCGCCAGCAGCTTAGGACTAGCGGGAAGAGGAGGCAATGAGCAGTTCTTC
cdr3_aa: CASSLGLAGRGGNEQFF

d_call: -
v_call: TRBV5-1
clone_size: -
j_call: TRBJ1-1
cdr3_nt: TGCGCCAGCAGCTTGAGTAACGGGAACACTGAAGCTTTCTTT
cdr3_aa: CASSLSNGNTEAFF

d_call: -
v_call: TRBV19
clone_size: -
j_call: TRBJ2-7
cdr3_nt: TGTGCCAGTAGTCAAGGGCCCTACGAGCAGTACTTC
cdr3_aa: CASSQGPYEQYF

d_call: TRBD2
v_call: TRBV7-7
clone_size: -
j_call: TRBJ2-5
cdr3_nt: TGTGCCAGCAGCTTAGCGCTTCGGTCGTCGGGGGGTTCCGAGACCCAGTACTTC
cdr3_aa: CASSLALRSSGGSETQYF

d_call: -
v_call: TRBV11-3
clone_size: -
j_call: TRBJ2-3
cdr3_nt: TGTGCCAGCAGCTCGACAGGAAGATCTGCAGATACGCAGTATTTT
cdr3_aa: CASSSTGRSADTQYF

d_call: -
v_call: TRBV19
clone_size: -
j_call: TRBJ1-4
cdr3_nt: TGTGCCAGCTCGGGACGAGGGGGTAATGAAAAACTGTTTTTT
cdr3_aa: CASSGRGGNEKLFF

d_call: -
v_call: TRBV14
clone_size: -
j_call: TRBJ2-1
cdr3_nt: TGTGCCAGCAGCCTCACACAGGGTATGAGTGAGCAGTTCTTC
cdr3_aa: CASSLTQGMSEQFF

d_call: TRBD2
v_call: TRBV29-1
clone_size: -
j_call: TRBJ2-7
cdr3_nt: TGCAGCGCGGGGGGGGTCTCCGAGCAGTACTTC
cdr3_aa: CSAGGVSEQYF

d_call: -
v_call: TRBV5-8
clone_size: -
j_call: TRBJ2-6
cdr3_nt: TGTGCCAGCAGCTTAATATCTGGGGCCAACGTCCTGACTTTC
cdr3_aa: CASSLISGANVLTF

d_call: -
v_call: TRBV7-2
clone_size: -
j_call: TRBJ1-2
cdr3_nt: TGTGCCAGCAGCCCCGTCGCTGGGAACTATGGCTACACCTTC
cdr3_aa: CASSPVAGNYGYTF

d_call: -
v_call: TRBV19
clone_size: -
j_call: TRBJ1-6
cdr3_nt: TGTGCCAGTAACTCGCAGAACTCCTATAATTCACCCCTCCACTTT
cdr3_aa: CASNSQNSYNSPLHF

d_call: -
v_call: TRBV28
clone_size: -
j_call: TRBJ2-7
cdr3_nt: TGTGCCAGCAGCTTCGCCGGGCTCGAGCAGTACTTC
cdr3_aa: CASSFAGLEQYF

d_call: -
v_call: TRBV6-1
clone_size: -
j_call: TRBJ1-2
cdr3_nt: TGTGCCAGCAACGGAAACTATGGCTACACCTTC
cdr3_aa: CASNGNYGYTF

d_call: -
v_call: TRBV18
clone_size: few
j_call: TRBJ1-1
cdr3_nt: TGTGCCAGCTCACCGCAACGGCAGAACACTGAAGCTTTCTTT
cdr3_aa: CASSPQRQNTEAFF

d_call: -
v_call: TRBV18
clone_size: -
j_call: TRBJ2-1
cdr3_nt: TGTGCCAGCTCACCGAGGGGGGGCTCCTACAATGAGCAGTTCTTC
cdr3_aa: CASSPRGGSYNEQFF

d_call: -
v_call: TRBV5-1
clone_size: -
j_call: TRBJ1-4
cdr3_nt: TGCGCCAGCAGCTTGGCGGTAGCCGCAACTAATGAAAAACTGTTTTTT
cdr3_aa: CASSLAVAATNEKLFF

d_call: TRBD1
v_call: TRBV5-6
clone_size: -
j_call: TRBJ1-4
cdr3_nt: TGTGCCAGCAGCGAGACAGGGGGCGTAAAACTGTTTTTT
cdr3_aa: CASSETGGVKLFF

d_call: TRBD1
v_call: TRBV28
clone_size: -
j_call: TRBJ1-4
cdr3_nt: TGTGCCAGCAGTCTTCTCCCCGGGACAGGGGGTGAAAAACTGTTTTTT
cdr3_aa: CASSLLPGTGGEKLFF

d_call: -
v_call: TRBV11-1
clone_size: -
j_call: TRBJ2-1
cdr3_nt: TGTGCCAGCAGCCGCACAGGGTATGAGCAGTTCTTC
cdr3_aa: CASSRTGYEQFF

d_call: TRBD1
v_call: TRBV2
clone_size: -
j_call: TRBJ2-3
cdr3_nt: TGTGCCAGCAGTCCCGGGACAGGGCGAGGGAGGCCCAGCACAGATACGCAGTATTTT
cdr3_aa: CASSPGTGRGRPSTDTQYF

d_call: -
v_call: TRBV5-6
clone_size: few
j_call: TRBJ1-5
cdr3_nt: TGTGCCAGCAGCCGTGGACCAATTCAGCCCCAGCATTTT
cdr3_aa: CASSRGPIQPQHF

d_call: -
v_call: TRBV6-5
clone_size: -
j_call: TRBJ1-1
cdr3_nt: TGTGCCAGCACCCTCGACAGTGTGAACACTGAAGCTTTCTTT
cdr3_aa: CASTLDSVNTEAFF

d_call: TRBD1
v_call: TRBV7-9
clone_size: -
j_call: TRBJ1-4
cdr3_nt: TGTGCCAGCAGCTTAGGGACAGGCCAAAATGAAAAACTGTTTTTT
cdr3_aa: CASSLGTGQNEKLFF